The clone carrying this T cell receptor (beta chain) was observed a handful of times. Its target is not known. CDR1 MDHEN and CDR2 SYDVKM come from the germline V gene. V was clipped by 7 bases and J by 7 bases; unmatched bases: 6. The CDR3 loop spans 12 amino acids. The record originates from a study of tumor-infiltrating lymphocytes in primary liver carcinoma. Study at large: Through surgical resection, the patients' primary liver carcinoma was treated. Spanning 30 to 69 years of age, the patients were men and women.

It was unsorted whole blood that yielded blood RNA, and germline DNA was also extracted. A primer in the constant region served to generate TCR beta cDNA from around 500 ng of total RNA. Each TCR beta library was derived from three nested multiplex PCR rounds that employed slightly modified ARM-PCR. The first two PCR rounds used TRBV1-TRBV30 forward primers with a C-beta reverse primer, about 10 cycles each. TCRdb reprocessed the multiplex PCR reads via MiXCR and lists one record per CDR3 protein. Of a few hundred thousand distinct CDR3 sequences in the sample, roughly 60% were seen once. Study findings and constraints: In tumor-adjacent and tumor-blood pairs, overlap was lower than in tumor region pairs. The 250 largest clones made up significantly more of tumor than blood repertoires (p = 0.039).

This TCR was sampled from a woman aged 30 to 39 with primary liver carcinoma and hepatitis B virus infection. This rearrangement joins TRBV28 to TRBJ2-5, with 7 bases aligning to TRBD1. Material for sequencing was peripheral blood. The CDR3, as DNA: TGTGCCAGCAAGGGGGCTGACCGGACCCAGTACTTC. It translates to CASKGADRTQYF. Full variable domain (remainder filled in from reference TRBV28 and TRBJ2-5): DVKVTQSSRYLVKRTGEKVFLECVQDMDHENMFWYRQDPGLGLRLIYFSYDVKMKEKGDIPEGYSVSREKKERFSLILESASTNQTSMYLCASKGADRTQYFGPGTRLLVL.